Listed here are 11 T cell receptor beta chains from one sample, sequenced in a study of blood T cell repertoires in COVID-19. The data were produced by immunoSEQ multiplex PCR, yet TCRdb's version contains in-frame clones alone and is incomplete. The sample lists under 100,000 clones, roughly nine tenths occurring once. Sequenced: peripheral blood. The receptors were sampled from a man in his forties or fifties with acute or convalescent COVID-19.

This chain connects TRBV19 to TRBJ1-1, with D hard to call. The V and J ends lost 7 bases and 0 bases respectively, with 6 bases between them. The CDR3 spans 12 residues. The germline CDR1 and CDR2 sequences are LNHDA and SQIVND (reference sequence). The CDR3 is CASNAVNTEAFF. The CDR3 nucleotides read TGTGCCAGTAACGCAGTGAACACTGAAGCTTTCTTT.

This clone was recorded only once. This sequence joins TRBV6-2 or TRBV6-3 and TRBJ1-2; D might be TRBD1 (6 bases). This CDR3 is built from 15 residues. Trimming removed 0 bases at V and 4 bases at J, with 12 bases between. In germline, CDR1 is MNHEY, CDR2 SVGEGT. CDR3 DNA: TGTGCCAGCAGTTACTCGAGGCAGGGGTTCTATGGCTACACCTTC. Translating it yields CASSYSRQGFYGYTF.

The genes are TRBV29-1 and TRBJ2-7, with 7 bases aligning to TRBD2. Germline V CDR1 and CDR2: SQVTM, ANQGSEA. V gave up 3 bases and J gave up 3 bases; unmatched junction bases: 5. CDR3 length: 13 amino acids. The CDR3 DNA reads as TGCAGCGTTGAGCTGCGGGAGAACTACGAGCAGTACTTC. This gives the protein CSVELRENYEQYF.

The CDR3 protein is CASSSPPVFEQYF. CDR3 coding DNA: TGTGCCAGCAGTTCCCCACCGGTCTTCGAGCAGTACTTC. This chain joins TRBV27 and TRBJ2-7; D is unclear. The germline V gene has CDR1 MNHEY and CDR2 SMNVEV (reference sequence). V lost 4 bases, J lost 6 bases, and 13 bases lay in between. The CDR3 has 13 residues.

This chain connects TRBV7-2 to TRBJ2-7; possible D gene TRBD2, 6 bases. The CDR3 sequence is 12 residues long. In germline, CDR1 is SGHTA, CDR2 FQGNSA. Trimming cost V 5 bases and J 5 bases, with 10 bases left between them. The CDR3 sequence: CASSMTRNEQYF. The CDR3 DNA follows: TGTGCCAGCAGCATGACTAGGAACGAGCAGTACTTC.

The chain joins TRBV30 to TRBJ1-6; D is perhaps TRBD1 (6 bases). This CDR3 is 12 amino acids long. Between the trimmed V and J ends, which lost 8 bases and 9 bases, there was a span of 14 bases. Germline assignment: CDR1 GTSNPN and CDR2 SVGIG (reference sequence). CDR3 sequence: CAGTTGTSPLHF. In nucleotides, the CDR3 is TGTGCCGGTACAACAGGGACTTCACCCCTCCACTTT.

The CDR3 nucleotides are TGTGCCAGTAAGTGGAGAGTCGGAGAAGCTTTCTTT. Translated, it gives CASKWRVGEAFF. This chain links TRBV19 with TRBJ1-1, with D unclear. V dropped 7 bases and J dropped 8 bases, with 14 bases sitting between them. Per germline, CDR1 LNHDA and CDR2 SQIVND (reference sequence). The CDR3 extends over 12 amino acids.

The chain carries TRBV7-2 and TRBJ2-3; 7 bases match TRBD1. This CDR3 comprises 15 residues. Germline values: CDR1 SGHTA, CDR2 FQGNSA. V lost 4 bases to trimming and J lost 2 bases; unmatched junction nucleotides: 6. CDR3 in DNA: TGTGCCAGCAGCTCTTCGGGACAGCTCACAGATACGCAGTATTTT. This encodes CASSSSGQLTDTQYF.

V and J are TRBV27 and TRBJ2-7, with D perhaps TRBD2 (8 bases). The CDR3 totals 15 residues. Trimming pared 4 bases from V and 5 bases from J, leaving 18 bases between. The germline V gene has CDR1 MNHEY and CDR2 SMNVEV (reference sequence). This CDR3 reads CASSWHGRGPHEQYF. In DNA form, the CDR3 reads TGTGCCAGCAGTTGGCACGGGAGGGGGCCCCACGAGCAGTACTTC.

The chain has TRBV28 and TRBJ1-2, with D unresolved. CDR3 size: 14 residues. Germline CDR1 reads MDHEN; CDR2 reads SYDVKM. The ends were cut back, 2 bases at V and 0 bases at J, with 7 bases in the middle. This CDR3 reads CASSLAGANYGYTF. The CDR3 DNA follows: TGTGCCAGCAGTTTAGCCGGGGCTAACTATGGCTACACCTTC.

This sequence joins TRBV19 and TRBJ1-1; perhaps TRBD1 as D (5 bases). Deletions cut 6 bases from V and 4 bases from J, with 24 bases between. The CDR3 runs to 17 residues. CDR1 and CDR2 (germline): LNHDA, SQIVND (reference sequence). The CDR3 region has the DNA TGTGCCAGTAGCCGAGGGACTACCTTACCTTGGGCCACTGAAGCTTTCTTT. Encoded protein: CASSRGTTLPWATEAFF.